One sample yielded the 23 T cell receptor beta chains listed below, sequenced in a study of patients and donors after allogeneic stem cell transplantation (dated by TCRdb to 2018 to 2020). Preparation of the library involved RT-PCR. Instrument used: NextSeq 550. TCRdb reanalyzed the raw reads on its own, using fastp at Q25 for trimming and MiXCR for clone calling, and kept in-frame beta chains. Identical CDR3 protein sequences are pooled into one entry, listed with their most common genes and DNA. The sample has about 400,000 distinct CDR3 sequences on record, roughly 17% of them singletons. The ten largest clones represent less than 8.5% of the sample. Sequencing was performed on blood, either unsorted or a sorted T cell fraction (not recorded which). These receptors were collected from a human donor who was either an allogeneic HSCT recipient or a stem cell or donor lymphocyte infusion donor (not recorded which). It is not recorded whose cells these are; they may come from a transplant donor.

This clonotype was seen a few times. This chain uses TRBV20-1 with TRBJ1-2, with D possibly being TRBD1 (6 bases). V dropped 5 bases and J dropped 1 base, with 20 bases sitting between them. Germline CDR1 and CDR2: DFQATT and SNEGSKA (reference sequence). This CDR3 has 16 amino acids. In DNA form, the CDR3 reads TGCAGTGCTCCCCCAGTGGGCAGGGGACTTAACTATGGCTACACCTTC. Its translation: CSAPPVGRGLNYGYTF.

This chain uses TRBV21-1 with TRBJ2-1; the table's D call, TRBD2, was not checked against the DNA. TRBV21-1 is reported as a pseudogene. The CDR3 totals 19 residues. The DNA of the CDR3 is TGTGCCAGCAGCGAAAGGACTAGCGGGGGGGCAGGGTACTACAATGAGCAGTTCTTC. The encoded protein is CASSERTSGGAGYYNEQFF.

The chain links TRBV20-1 to TRBJ1-5; TRBD1 is a possible D gene (5 bases). The CDR3 runs to 15 residues. V lost 0 bases to trimming and J lost 6 bases, with 15 bases between them. Germline V lookup: CDR1 DFQATT, CDR2 SNEGSKA (reference sequence). CDR3 sequence (DNA): TGCAGTGCTAGAGATACCAGGATGGGGGTTCAGCCCCAGCATTTT. Translation gives CSARDTRMGVQPQHF.

This clonotype was seen repeatedly, ten times or more. The chain recombines TRBV6-1 with TRBJ2-5; D might be TRBD2 (5 bases). Germline V lookup: CDR1 MNHNS, CDR2 SASEGT. Trimming removed 8 bases from V and 5 bases from J, with 12 bases in between. The CDR3 spans 12 residues. CDR3 DNA: TGTGCCAGCTCCCGGGGTGTGGAGACCCAGTACTTC. It encodes CASSRGVETQYF.

This chain joins TRBV4-2 and TRBJ2-1; possible D gene TRBD2, 6 bases. The CDR3 is made up of 13 amino acids. Germline assignment: CDR1 LGHNA and CDR2 YNFKEQ. V lost 0 bases and J 16 bases, leaving 16 bases between the germline ends. In DNA, the CDR3 is TGTGCCAGCAGCCAAGATGAGACTAGAGTCGTTTTCTTC. It is translated as CASSQDETRVVFF.

The chain has TRBV2 and TRBJ1-2; the D gene is possibly TRBD1 (6 bases). Germline assignment: CDR1 SNHLY and CDR2 FYNNEI. Between the trimmed V and J ends, which lost 4 bases and 8 bases, there was a span of 14 bases. The CDR3 has 13 amino acids. CDR3 amino acids: CASSVQGLEGYTF. The CDR3 bases are TGTGCCAGCAGTGTACAGGGCTTAGAGGGCTACACCTTC.

The genes are TRBV11-2 and TRBJ2-5; 7 bases are a match to TRBD1. Germline CDR1 is SGHAT and CDR2 is FQNNGV. Trimming cost V 5 bases and J 10 bases; bases outside gene matches: 16. The CDR3 has 15 residues. The CDR3 region has the DNA TGTGCCAGCAGCCCTATCATCGGACGTTCAGGGGGCCAGTACTTC. As protein: CASSPIIGRSGGQYF.

The chain employs TRBV3-1 and TRBJ1-1; D perhaps matches TRBD1 (6 bases). Trimming pared 2 bases from V and 3 bases from J, leaving 13 bases between. CDR1 and CDR2 from the germline V gene are LGHDT and YNNKEL (reference sequence). This CDR3 region has 15 residues. The CDR3 coding sequence is TGTGCCAGCAGCCAAAGGACAGCGTTGGACACTGAAGCTTTCTTT. It specifies CASSQRTALDTEAFF.

Only a few counts were recorded for this clonotype. The chain carries TRBV6-1 and TRBJ2-2; D uncertain. CDR3 size: 12 residues. Between the trimmed V and J ends, which lost 7 bases and 2 bases, there was a span of 5 bases. Germline V gives CDR1 MNHNS, CDR2 SASEGT. CDR3 bases: TGTGCCAGCATCTCAAACACCGGGGAGCTGTTTTTT. Encoded protein: CASISNTGELFF.

The chain recombines TRBV6-5 with TRBJ2-1; 7 bases line up with TRBD2. The V gene's germline CDR1 is MNHEY and CDR2 SVGAGI. V was pared by 2 bases and J by 9 bases, with 4 bases of the junction left unmatched. This CDR3 is 13 amino acids long. In DNA, the CDR3 is TGTGCCAGCAGTTACGGGGGGGTAGGTGAGCAGTTCTTC. Encoded protein: CASSYGGVGEQFF.

In this sample, this clonotype turned up once. This chain's CDR3 is CASSLSGTGVPDTQYF. The CDR3 DNA reads as TGCGCCAGCAGCCTTTCCGGGACAGGGGTTCCAGATACGCAGTATTTT. The rearrangement links TRBV5-1 to TRBJ2-3, with TRBD1 matching over 10 bases. CDR1 and CDR2 from the germline V gene are SGHRS and YFSETQ. The CDR3 consists of 16 residues. The ends lost 4 bases at V and 4 bases at J; junction bases unmatched: 9.

This clonotype has more than one count but fewer than ten. This rearrangement joins TRBV28 to TRBJ1-5, with 7 bases identical to TRBD1. J lost 0 bases, V lost 6 bases, and 11 bases had no gene match. The CDR3 is made up of 17 amino acids. The germline V gene has CDR1 MDHEN and CDR2 SYDVKM. The CDR3 DNA sequence: TGTGCCAGCAGCACCTGGGACAGCGATTATAGCAATCAGCCCCAGCATTTT. This codes for CASSTWDSDYSNQPQHF.

This clonotype has a count of ten or more. J is TRBJ2-7 and V is TRBV24-1; 11 nucleotides match TRBD2. CDR1 is KGHDR, CDR2 SFDVKD, per germline. This CDR3 contains 16 residues. Trimming removed 4 bases from V and 5 bases from J; junction bases left unmatched: 9. The CDR3 DNA sequence: TGTGCCACCAGTGACCCTCCGACTAGCGGGAAGGACGAGCAGTACTTC. It yields the protein CATSDPPTSGKDEQYF.

This clonotype has ten or more counts. The chain is built from TRBV4-1 and TRBJ2-7, with 11 bases fitting TRBD2. The CDR3 runs 18 residues. The V segment lost 0 bases and the J segment 0 bases; nucleotides outside the gene matches: 7. Per the germline V gene, CDR1 is MGHRA and CDR2 is YSYEKL. CDR3 in DNA: TGCGCCAGCAGCCAAGAGCTAGCGGGGGGCTGGAGCTCCTACGAGCAGTACTTC. Its translation: CASSQELAGGWSSYEQYF.

This chain links TRBV6-6 with TRBJ1-2; 12 nucleotides line up with TRBD1. The CDR3 extends over 13 amino acids. The junction had 2 bases not matched to a gene; V was cut back by 6 bases and J by 6 bases. The germline V gene has CDR1 MNHNY and CDR2 SVGAGI (reference sequence). This CDR3 reads CASSRDRGHGYTF. For the CDR3, the DNA is TGTGCCAGCAGCCGGGACAGGGGGCATGGCTACACCTTC.

The chain employs TRBV11-3 and TRBJ2-2, with a tentative D call TRBD2 (6 bases). This CDR3 has 15 amino acids. Germline CDR1 and CDR2: SGHNT and YENEEA. Trimming took 4 bases from V and 3 from J, leaving 12 bases between them. CDR3 bases: TGTGCCAGCAGCTCCCGGGGGACCTACACCGGGGAGCTGTTTTTT. Its protein is CASSSRGTYTGELFF.

This clonotype was detected a few times. The V gene is TRBV27, the J gene TRBJ2-7, with 7 bases matching TRBD2. The V segment lost 3 bases and the J segment 7 bases; nucleotides outside the gene matches: 21. CDR1 is MNHEY, CDR2 SMNVEV, per germline (reference sequence). The CDR3 has 18 amino acids. Here the CDR3 reads CASSLITPASGPLGEQYF. The DNA for the CDR3 is TGTGCCAGCAGTTTGATAACCCCGGCTAGCGGACCCCTTGGGGAGCAGTACTTC.

In its sample, this clonotype was seen a few times. The gene calls are TRBV27 and TRBJ2-3; 7 positions match TRBD2. The CDR3 is 16 residues long. Germline CDR1 and CDR2: MNHEY and SMNVEV (reference sequence). The J segment lost 2 bases and the V segment lost 8 bases, leaving 13 bases of the junction unmatched. CDR3 amino acids: CASSEGWGGITDTQYF. The DNA for the CDR3 is TGTGCCAGCTCCGAGGGGTGGGGGGGAATCACAGATACGCAGTATTTT.

This clonotype has more than one count but fewer than ten. The chain joins TRBV24-1 to TRBJ2-7; D may match TRBD1 or TRBD2 (5 bases each). This CDR3 spans 13 amino acids. Germline V gene sequence: CDR1 KGHDR, CDR2 SFDVKD. V was pared by 2 bases and J by 7 bases, with 11 bases between. The chain's CDR3 is CATSDSGSVEQYF. The CDR3, as DNA: TGTGCCACCAGTGATTCAGGGAGCGTGGAGCAGTACTTC.

This clonotype was found a few times. This sequence joins TRBV5-6 and TRBJ2-1; TRBD2 aligns across 15 bases. J gave up 4 bases and V 4 bases, and 6 bases lay outside the gene matches. CDR3 length: 17 amino acids. Germline-derived CDR1 and CDR2 are SGHDT and YYEEEE. The CDR3 loop reads CASSRGLAGGKYNEQFF. CDR3 nucleotide sequence: TGTGCCAGCAGCCGCGGACTAGCGGGAGGGAAATACAATGAGCAGTTCTTC.

The chain recombines TRBV25-1 with TRBJ2-2, with D possibly TRBD1 on 5 matching bases. The germline V gene encodes CDR1 MGHDK and CDR2 SYGVNS. There are 16 residues in the CDR3. Between the trimmed V and J ends, which lost 7 bases and 4 bases, there was a span of 19 bases. As DNA, the CDR3 is TGTGCCAGCACTTTGGACACCCCACACGGCACCGGGGAGCTGTTTTTT. Its translation: CASTLDTPHGTGELFF.

The V and J genes are TRBV4-1 and TRBJ1-1; D gene unclear. Germline V gene lookup returns CDR1 MGHRA and CDR2 YSYEKL. This CDR3 comprises 15 residues. V shed 2 bases and J shed 5 bases, with 15 bases lying between them. CDR3 amino acids: CASSQYFVGLTEAFF. The CDR3 region has the DNA TGCGCCAGCAGCCAATATTTTGTGGGTCTGACTGAAGCTTTCTTT.

This clonotype was seen repeatedly, ten times or more. The rearrangement uses TRBV2 and TRBJ2-7; the match to TRBD2 covers 12 bases. V lost 8 bases, J lost 12 bases, and 11 bases stayed unmatched. Germline CDR1 and CDR2: SNHLY and FYNNEI. The CDR3 sequence is 13 residues long. DNA for the CDR3: TGTGCCAGCGCACTAGCGGGAGGACCCCCTCCGTACTTC. Translating it yields CASALAGGPPPYF.